The 23 T cell receptor beta chains listed next were all sequenced from one sample in a study of blood T cell repertoires in COVID-19 (dated by TCRdb to 2019 to 2021). The library was generated by the immunoSEQ multiplex PCR assay. In TCRdb, the immuneACCESS table is reduced to in-frame sequences with V and J assigned. These tables do not hold every clone; where another copy was compared, an unresolved V gene accounts for under half, and the others remain unexplained. This sample lists around 130,000 clones; under 90% were detected once. More than 2% of the sample goes to the ten largest clones. Sequenced: PBMCs or T cells enriched from blood (not recorded which). The origin of the receptors is a man aged 35 to 55 with acute COVID-19.

The chain recombines TRBV27 with TRBJ2-3; TRBD2 aligns across 7 bases. CDR1 MNHEY and CDR2 SMNVEV come from the germline V gene (reference sequence). Trimming removed 4 bases from V and 5 bases from J; junction bases left unmatched: 6. CDR3 length: 14 residues. The CDR3: CASSSSGMIDTQYF. The CDR3 coding sequence is TGTGCCAGCAGTTCAAGCGGGATGATAGATACGCAGTATTTT.

The V and J genes are TRBV20-1 and TRBJ2-5; D is ambiguous. The CDR3 sequence is 11 residues long. The germline V gene has CDR1 DFQATT and CDR2 SNEGSKA (reference sequence). The CDR3 DNA reads TGCAGCTCTTCCGGTTTGGAGACCCAGTACTTC. Protein product: CSSSGLETQYF.

In its sample, this clone was seen once. The chain couples TRBV10-3 to TRBJ2-1; 7 bases are a match to TRBD2. Germline V gene lookup returns CDR1 ENHRY and CDR2 SYGVKD. Trimming removed 0 bases from V and 3 bases from J; junction bases left unmatched: 2. CDR3 length: 15 residues. CDR3 loop: CAISESGTIYNEQFF. The DNA of the CDR3 is TGTGCCATCAGTGAGTCGGGGACTATCTACAATGAGCAGTTCTTC.

This chain joins TRBV28 and TRBJ2-7; D may be TRBD1 (5 bases). CDR1 MDHEN and CDR2 SYDVKM come from the germline V gene. The V end was cut by 4 bases, the J end by 1 base, with 8 bases between. The CDR3 extends over 13 amino acids. The CDR3 protein is CASSWAGSYEQYF. The CDR3 DNA reads TGTGCCAGCAGTTGGGCAGGGTCCTACGAGCAGTACTTC.

V is TRBV10-3 and J is TRBJ1-1; the D gene is possibly TRBD1 (6 bases). The CDR3 sequence is 16 residues long. In germline, CDR1 is ENHRY, CDR2 SYGVKD. The ends were cut back, 0 bases at V and 1 base at J, with 12 bases in the middle. CDR3 loop: CAISESGDIRNTEAFF. In DNA form, the CDR3 reads TGTGCCATCAGTGAGTCGGGGGACATTCGGAACACTGAAGCTTTCTTT.

The chain employs TRBV6-5 and TRBJ2-1; maybe TRBD2 (6 bases). CDR1 MNHEY and CDR2 SVGAGI come from the germline V gene. V was pared by 2 bases and J by 4 bases, with 12 bases between. There are 15 residues in the CDR3. The CDR3 reads CASSYGGGLYNEQFF. The CDR3 DNA is TGTGCCAGCAGTTACGGGGGAGGCCTTTACAATGAGCAGTTCTTC.

This chain links TRBV29-1 with TRBJ2-1; TRBD2 is a possible D gene (6 bases). Germline CDR1 and CDR2: SQVTM and ANQGSEA. CDR3 length equals 15 residues. Trimming pared 4 bases from V and 0 bases from J, leaving 13 bases between. CDR3 DNA: TGCAGCGTTGCCCTCCGGGGGATCTCCTACAATGAGCAGTTCTTC. It specifies CSVALRGISYNEQFF.

This clone appeared once. V usage is TRBV11-2 and J usage is TRBJ2-7; 9 nucleotides align to TRBD1. CDR3 length equals 13 residues. The trim removed 3 bases at V and 5 bases at J, leaving 2 bases unmatched. Per the germline V gene, CDR1 is SGHAT and CDR2 is FQNNGV. CDR3 residues: CASSFDRGNEQYF. CDR3 in DNA: TGTGCCAGCAGCTTCGACAGGGGGAACGAGCAGTACTTC.

CDR3 residues: CASSPNGAGGQEQYF. CDR3 DNA: TGTGCCAGCAGCCCAAACGGAGCGGGAGGGCAAGAGCAGTACTTC. This rearrangement joins TRBV21-1 to TRBJ2-7; TRBD2 was called by the table and not checked on the DNA. TRBV21-1 is given as a pseudogene. CDR3 size: 15 residues.

CDR3 region: CASRRQGPDSNQPQHF. Written as DNA, the CDR3 is TGTGCCAGCAGGAGACAGGGGCCCGATAGCAATCAGCCCCAGCATTTT. The chain combines TRBV2 with TRBJ1-5; 8 positions match TRBD1. Trimming at V came to 6 bases and at J to 0 bases, leaving 7 bases not matched to a gene. Germline lookup yields CDR1 SNHLY and CDR2 FYNNEI. The CDR3 has 16 residues.

The chain couples TRBV5-1 to TRBJ2-7, with 8 bases aligning to TRBD2. Losses at the gene ends were 3 bases for V and 5 bases for J; bases not matched to a gene: 7. Germline CDR1 and CDR2: SGHRS and YFSETQ. The CDR3 is made up of 14 amino acids. The CDR3 coding sequence is TGCGCCAGCAGCTCCGGGACTAGAGGAGACGAGCAGTACTTC. It codes for CASSSGTRGDEQYF.

The chain employs TRBV6-4 and TRBJ1-1; D possibly corresponds to TRBD1 (6 bases). CDR3 size: 14 residues. The germline CDR1 and CDR2 sequences are MRHNA and SNTAGT. Between the trimmed V and J ends, which lost 5 bases and 4 bases, there was a span of 14 bases. CDR3 residues: CASSSQGYGTEAFF. The DNA for the CDR3 is TGTGCCAGCAGTTCCCAGGGGTACGGCACTGAAGCTTTCTTT.

To note about this clone: Other nucleotide sequences from this sample produce the same CDR3. This rearrangement joins TRBV19 to TRBJ1-5, with a weak D call TRBD1 (5 bases). V dropped 5 bases and J dropped 4 bases, with 9 bases sitting between them. The CDR3 runs to 13 residues. Germline CDR1 reads LNHDA; CDR2 reads SQIVND (reference sequence). The CDR3 DNA reads TGTGCCAGTAGTCAACAGGCTAATCAGCCCCAGCATTTT. It translates to CASSQQANQPQHF.

The chain is built from TRBV2 and TRBJ2-7; TRBD2 might be the D (6 bases). The CDR3 is 14 residues long. In germline, CDR1 is SNHLY, CDR2 FYNNEI. V lost 7 bases, J lost 2 bases, and 15 bases lay in between. CDR3 coding DNA: TGTGCCAGCACCGTCAGCGGGCTTACCTACGAGCAGTACTTC. As protein: CASTVSGLTYEQYF.

J is TRBJ2-1 and V is TRBV5-6; TRBD1 is a possible D gene (5 bases). The CDR3 is made up of 15 amino acids. The germline gives CDR1 SGHDT, CDR2 YYEEEE. Trimming cost V 0 bases and J 4 bases, with 11 bases left between them. In DNA, the CDR3 is TGTGCCAGCAGCTTGGCGCGACAGTCGTACAATGAGCAGTTCTTC. Its translation is CASSLARQSYNEQFF.

Many counts were recorded for this clone. V and J are TRBV7-9 and TRBJ2-2; TRBD1 agrees at 7 bases. V dropped 1 base and J dropped 3; count of bases not matched to a gene: 5. The CDR3 runs to 16 residues. The V gene's germline CDR1 is SEHNR and CDR2 FQNEAQ (reference sequence). Here the CDR3 reads CASSLDRGSDTGELFF. CDR3 nucleotide sequence: TGTGCCAGCAGCTTAGACAGGGGAAGCGACACCGGGGAGCTGTTTTTT.

This clone has only one observation. DNA for the CDR3: TGTGCCAGCAGTTTGTACGGGAGCTCCTACGAGCAGTACTTC. This sequence encodes CASSLYGSSYEQYF. The chain employs TRBV27 and TRBJ2-7; possibly TRBD2 for D (6 bases). This CDR3 spans 14 amino acids. The V gene's germline CDR1 is MNHEY and CDR2 SMNVEV (reference sequence). V was shortened by 3 bases and J by 0 bases, with 9 bases between the two germline ends.

The genes are TRBV12-3 or TRBV12-4 and TRBJ1-2; no reliable D call. With 3 bases removed from V and 8 bases from J, the gap between germline ends came to 10 bases. The CDR3 runs 12 residues. CDR3 coding DNA: TGTGCCAGCAGTTTCGCGGTGGAAGGCTACACCTTC. Its protein is CASSFAVEGYTF.

This clone was seen only once. The chain has TRBV28 and TRBJ2-7; 9 nucleotides align to TRBD1. J lost 5 bases, V lost 4 bases, and 9 bases had no gene match. The CDR3 runs to 15 residues. CDR1 and CDR2 (germline): MDHEN, SYDVKM. The CDR3: CASSSPGQGTNEQYF. In DNA, the CDR3 is TGTGCCAGCAGTTCGCCGGGACAGGGCACCAACGAGCAGTACTTC. Full variable domain (remainder filled in from reference TRBV28 and TRBJ2-7): DVKVTQSSRYLVKRTGEKVFLECVQDMDHENMFWYRQDPGLGLRLIYFSYDVKMKEKGDIPEGYSVSREKKERFSLILESASTNQTSMYLCASSSPGQGTNEQYFGPGTRLTVT.

The chain uses TRBV3-1 (or the pseudogene TRBV3-2) and TRBJ1-1, with no clear D. The CDR3 loop spans 12 amino acids. The germline V gene has CDR1 LGHDT and CDR2 YNNKEL (reference sequence). V was pared by 6 bases and J by 2 bases, with 7 bases between. The CDR3 protein is CASSQINTEAFF. The CDR3 nucleotides are TGTGCCAGCAGTCAGATTAACACTGAAGCTTTCTTT.

J is TRBJ2-3 and V is TRBV21-1; the D call in the table, TRBD1, was not verified against the DNA. TRBV21-1 is a pseudogene locus. The CDR3 spans 16 residues. The CDR3 DNA sequence: TGTGCCAGCAGCAGATTCCGGGACAGACTAACAGATACGCAGTATTTT. Its translation is CASSRFRDRLTDTQYF.

The chain employs TRBV6-5 and TRBJ2-2; a weak D match, TRBD1 (5 bases). CDR3 length equals 12 residues. V was clipped by 2 bases and J by 8 bases, with 6 bases between them. Germline CDR1 and CDR2: MNHEY and SVGAGI. The CDR3 DNA follows: TGTGCCAGCAGTTACCGGACAGGGGAGCTGTTTTTT. Protein: CASSYRTGELFF.

The chain has TRBV19 and TRBJ2-1, with 11 positions matching TRBD2. From germline, CDR1 is LNHDA and CDR2 SQIVND (reference sequence). V trimming: 8 bases; J trimming: 8 bases; junction bases outside the gene matches: 14. This CDR3 has 16 residues. The CDR3 sequence: CASGTIAGGGQDEQFF. In DNA, the CDR3 is TGTGCCAGTGGAACGATAGCGGGAGGGGGTCAAGATGAGCAGTTCTTC.